One and the same sample provided the 29 T cell receptor beta chains below, sequenced in a study of T cells after yellow fever vaccination. TCRdb re-derived calls from the 5' RACE reads in MiXCR, one entry per CDR3 protein. The table records 340,000 or so distinct CDR3 sequences, around 12% of them present only once. Source: CD4+ T cells sorted from PBMCs, taken 15 days after the yellow fever booster vaccination. The receptors were gathered from a man between 18 and 35 years old who received the YFV17D yellow fever vaccine.

This clonotype was picked up a small number of times. V usage is TRBV5-1 and J usage is TRBJ2-2, with D perhaps TRBD1 (5 bases). The germline V and J ends were trimmed by 0 bases and 5 bases, with 11 bases remaining between them. Germline lookup yields CDR1 SGHRS and CDR2 YFSETQ. The CDR3 is 15 amino acids. The CDR3 DNA follows: TGCGCCAGCAGCTTGGTTCCAGGGCAAACCGGGGAGCTGTTTTTT. It is translated as CASSLVPGQTGELFF.

This clonotype was counted only a few times. The rearrangement links TRBV20-1 to TRBJ2-5, with 7 bases that match TRBD2. J was trimmed by 0 bases and V by 3 bases; bases with no gene match: 10. Germline V CDR1 and CDR2: DFQATT, SNEGSKA (reference sequence). CDR3 length: 16 residues. This CDR3 is CSASPSGGGDQETQYF. The CDR3 coding sequence is TGCAGTGCTAGCCCCTCGGGAGGAGGTGACCAAGAGACCCAGTACTTC.

This clonotype has more than one count but fewer than ten. The chain is built from TRBV7-2 and TRBJ1-6, with a weak D call TRBD1 (5 bases). The CDR3 spans 14 residues. V was trimmed by 3 bases and J by 7 bases, leaving 10 bases between them. Germline lookup yields CDR1 SGHTA and CDR2 FQGNSA. CDR3 coding DNA: TGTGCCAGCAGCTTCTACGGGGACAATTCACCCCTCCACTTT. This encodes CASSFYGDNSPLHF. Supplemented by reference TRBV7-2 and TRBJ1-6, the full variable domain reads GAGVSQSPSNKVTEKGKDVELRCDPISGHTALYWYRQSLGQGLEFLIYFQGNSAPDKSGLPSDRFSAERTGGSVSTLTIQRTQQEDSAVYLCASSFYGDNSPLHFGNGTRLTVT.

This clonotype was detected ten times or more. This chain uses TRBV27 with TRBJ2-2; TRBD2 agrees at 8 bases. CDR3 length equals 13 residues. Germline CDR1 MNHEY, CDR2 SMNVEV (reference sequence). Trimming removed 11 bases from V and 7 bases from J; junction bases left unmatched: 9. The CDR3 region has the DNA TGTGCCCGGATCACTAGCGGAGGCGGGGAGCTGTTTTTT. As protein: CARITSGGGELFF.

The rearrangement links TRBV7-9 to TRBJ1-2; D gene unclear. Germline-derived CDR1 and CDR2 are SEHNR and FQNEAQ (reference sequence). The length of the CDR3 is 15 residues. The V and J ends lost 1 base and 7 bases respectively, with 16 bases between them. CDR3 DNA: TGTGCCAGCAGCTTAGTTGATTCGGGAATCGCTGGCTACACCTTC. Its protein is CASSLVDSGIAGYTF.

V usage is TRBV11-3 and J usage is TRBJ2-3; D is undetermined. The CDR3 length is 12 residues. Germline V gives CDR1 SGHNT, CDR2 YENEEA. Trimming took 7 bases from V and 6 from J, leaving 11 bases between them. The CDR3 reads CASKGRADTQYF. Written as DNA, the CDR3 is TGTGCCAGCAAGGGTCGAGCTGATACGCAGTATTTT.

This clonotype was seen ten or more times. The V and J genes are TRBV5-5 and TRBJ2-7; possibly TRBD1 or TRBD2 for D (5 bases each). CDR3 length: 15 amino acids. Germline-derived CDR1 and CDR2 are SGHKS and YYEKEE (reference sequence). The ends were cut back, 0 bases at V and 4 bases at J, with 14 bases in the middle. Written as DNA, the CDR3 is TGTGCCAGCAGCTTGGAGGGGAGTAAGGTTTACGAGCAGTACGTC. Protein: CASSLEGSKVYEQYV.

The CDR3 DNA reads TGTGCCAGCAGTCGCGGACTAGCGGGCGTTGGGGAGCAGTTCTTC. This encodes CASSRGLAGVGEQFF. The chain combines TRBV12-3 or TRBV12-4 with TRBJ2-1, with 11 bases fitting TRBD2. This CDR3 region has 15 residues. Trimming took 5 bases from V and 10 from J; bases not matched to a gene: 10.

This clonotype was picked up a small number of times. The V call is TRBV20-1, the J call TRBJ2-7; TRBD2 is a possible D gene (5 bases). Germline-derived CDR1 and CDR2 are DFQATT and SNEGSKA (reference sequence). V was trimmed by 3 bases and J by 1 base, leaving 19 bases between them. CDR3 size: 16 residues. As DNA, the CDR3 is TGCAGTGCTAGGGACTGGATACGACCGGGTTCCTACGAGCAGTACTTC. It specifies CSARDWIRPGSYEQYF.

This clonotype was detected only a few times. The V gene is TRBV7-9, the J gene TRBJ2-5; 7 bases match TRBD2. The V and J ends lost 5 bases and 3 bases, in that order; junction bases with no gene match: 9. Germline values: CDR1 SEHNR, CDR2 FQNEAQ (reference sequence). There are 15 residues in the CDR3. The chain's CDR3 is CASSPGGGGEETQYF. In DNA form, the CDR3 reads TGTGCCAGCAGCCCCGGAGGTGGGGGGGAAGAGACCCAGTACTTC.

This clonotype was counted many times. The rearrangement joins TRBV4-2 to TRBJ2-3; TRBD2 matches at 7 bases. Trimming at V came to 1 base and at J to 2 bases, leaving 9 bases not matched to a gene. Germline CDR1 LGHNA, CDR2 YNFKEQ. This CDR3 has 17 residues. Written as DNA, the CDR3 is TGTGCCAGCAGCCAAGCGGGGGGTCGGGGGAACACAGATACGCAGTATTTT. It is translated as CASSQAGGRGNTDTQYF.

The chain recombines TRBV4-2 with TRBJ1-1; D remains ambiguous. V lost 2 bases, J lost 7 bases, and 17 bases lay in between. The CDR3 consists of 15 residues. Germline lookup yields CDR1 LGHNA and CDR2 YNFKEQ. CDR3 sequence reads: CASSQTPKAAYEAFF. Here the CDR3 DNA reads TGTGCCAGCAGCCAAACTCCTAAGGCTGCCTATGAAGCTTTCTTT.

The chain recombines TRBV7-2 with TRBJ2-7; 9 nucleotides align to TRBD2. The CDR3 loop spans 15 amino acids. The V gene's germline CDR1 is SGHTA and CDR2 FQGNSA. Germline trimming cut 1 base from V and 3 bases from J; bases unmatched to any gene: 4. CDR3 in DNA: TGTGCCAGCAGCTTAGAGGTTAGCGGGGGCTACGAGCAGTACTTC. As protein: CASSLEVSGGYEQYF.

This clonotype was recorded a few times. This chain joins TRBV27 and TRBJ1-1; a possible D gene is TRBD1 (6 bases). Trimming pared 3 bases from V and 0 bases from J, leaving 11 bases between. The germline V gene has CDR1 MNHEY and CDR2 SMNVEV (reference sequence). This CDR3 spans 15 amino acids. CDR3: CASSFLGQVNTEAFF. The CDR3, as DNA: TGTGCCAGCAGTTTTTTGGGACAAGTGAACACTGAAGCTTTCTTT.

This clonotype was recorded a few times. This chain joins TRBV20-1 and TRBJ2-5; perhaps TRBD2 as D (5 bases). Trimming took off 3 bases at V and 0 bases at J, with 5 bases between the two ends. This CDR3 is 12 amino acids long. CDR1 is DFQATT and CDR2 is SNEGSKA in the germline V gene (reference sequence). The CDR3 DNA reads as TGCAGTGCTAGCGGGGACCAAGAGACCCAGTACTTC. Translation: CSASGDQETQYF.

The chain is built from TRBV29-1 and TRBJ1-5, with TRBD1 as a possible D gene (5 bases). Trimming stripped 6 bases from V and 2 bases from J, with 8 bases between. Germline V gene data show CDR1 as SQVTM and CDR2 as ANQGSEA. CDR3 length equals 12 residues. CDR3 sequence: CSVTAGNQPQHF. CDR3 bases: TGCAGCGTGACAGCCGGCAATCAGCCCCAGCATTTT.

The chain combines TRBV7-3 with TRBJ1-2, with D possibly matching TRBD1 (6 bases). From germline, CDR1 is SGHTA and CDR2 FQGTGA. V was clipped by 1 base and J by 7 bases, with 13 bases between them. The CDR3 is 14 amino acids. The CDR3 bases are TGTGCCAGCAGCTTAAACAGGGCGGGGGCTGGCTACACCTTC. Translation: CASSLNRAGAGYTF.

This chain joins TRBV4-3 and TRBJ2-3; D gene ambiguous. V was trimmed by 3 bases and J by 0 bases, leaving 10 bases between them. CDR1 and CDR2 (germline): LGHNA, YSLEER. The CDR3 contains 15 residues. The CDR3 coding sequence is TGCGCCAGCAGCCACAGAGTAGCTAGCACAGATACGCAGTATTTT. Translation: CASSHRVASTDTQYF.

This rearrangement joins TRBV7-7 to TRBJ2-5; D is possibly TRBD1 or TRBD2 (5 bases each). There are 15 residues in the CDR3. Germline CDR1 SSHAT, CDR2 FNYEAQ (reference sequence). Trimming stripped 3 bases from V and 4 bases from J, with 15 bases between. The CDR3 reads CASSLVGGYGETQYF. DNA for the CDR3: TGTGCCAGCAGCTTGGTTGGGGGTTACGGAGAGACCCAGTACTTC.

This clonotype was seen a handful of times. This chain uses TRBV4-3 with TRBJ2-2, with 8 bases identical to TRBD1. This CDR3 contains 17 residues. V shed 1 base, J shed 5 bases, and the junction held 9 bases outside the gene matches. The V gene's germline CDR1 is LGHNA and CDR2 YSLEER. The CDR3 DNA is TGCGCCAGCAGCCAAGTCGTTGGACAGGGCAGGACCGGGGAGCTGTTTTTT. It specifies CASSQVVGQGRTGELFF.

The CDR3 DNA follows: TGCGCCAGCAGCCCGGACCTCTCTGGAAACACCATATATTTT. Its translation is CASSPDLSGNTIYF. This chain links TRBV5-1 with TRBJ1-3; no clear D. The V and J ends lost 4 bases and 0 bases respectively, with 8 bases between them. Germline V gene lookup returns CDR1 SGHRS and CDR2 YFSETQ. The CDR3 consists of 14 residues.

The chain's CDR3 is CASSYGTGIGQYV. For the CDR3, the DNA is TGTGCCAGCAGTTACGGGACAGGCATAGGACAGTACGTC. V is TRBV6-1 and J is TRBJ2-7, with 8 nucleotides matching TRBD1. J was trimmed by 10 bases and V by 5 bases; bases with no gene match: 10. Germline CDR1 reads MNHNS; CDR2 reads SASEGT. The CDR3 is made up of 13 amino acids.

The chain combines TRBV7-2 with TRBJ1-2; D may be TRBD1 (5 bases). The CDR3 consists of 13 residues. Germline-derived CDR1 and CDR2 are SGHTA and FQGNSA. V shed 3 bases and J shed 3 bases, with 8 bases lying between them. The CDR3 DNA reads as TGTGCCAGCAGCTTGGAGGGGTACTATGGCTACACCTTC. The encoded protein is CASSLEGYYGYTF.

The J gene is TRBJ2-3, the V gene TRBV20-1, with TRBD1 as a possible D gene (6 bases). V lost 7 bases, J lost 4 bases, and 15 bases lay in between. This CDR3 spans 13 amino acids. Germline assignment: CDR1 DFQATT and CDR2 SNEGSKA (reference sequence). The CDR3 reads CSGLIRGADTQYF. The CDR3 nucleotides are TGCAGTGGGTTAATCAGGGGTGCAGATACGCAGTATTTT.

The rearrangement joins TRBV15 to TRBJ2-2; D gene uncertain. Trimming took off 3 bases at V and 0 bases at J, with 8 bases between the two ends. Germline V lookup: CDR1 LNHNV, CDR2 YYDKDF (reference sequence). The CDR3 extends over 15 amino acids. The CDR3 DNA reads as TGTGCCACCAGCAGTGACCCAGCGAACACCGGGGAGCTGTTTTTT. It translates to CATSSDPANTGELFF.

CDR3 coding DNA: TGTGCCAGCACCCTACAGGGAGGCGATTCACCCCTCCACTTT. It specifies CASTLQGGDSPLHF. V is TRBV6-5 and J is TRBJ1-6; D might be TRBD1 (6 bases). CDR1 and CDR2 from the germline V gene are MNHEY and SVGAGI. This CDR3 is 14 amino acids long. V was shortened by 7 bases and J by 8 bases, with 15 bases between the two germline ends.

V usage is TRBV3-1 and J usage is TRBJ1-1; D is uncertain. This CDR3 comprises 13 residues. Germline assignment: CDR1 LGHDT and CDR2 YNNKEL (reference sequence). Trimming took 4 bases from V and 8 from J, leaving 14 bases between them. The CDR3 spells CASSPTGPLEAFF. DNA of the CDR3: TGTGCCAGCAGCCCTACCGGACCCCTCGAAGCTTTCTTT.

The genes are TRBV12-3 or TRBV12-4 and TRBJ2-1; 13 positions match TRBD2. Trimming removed 5 bases from V and 9 bases from J; junction bases left unmatched: 7. The CDR3 has 15 amino acids. The chain's CDR3 is CASSRRTSGGSEQFF. In nucleotides, the CDR3 is TGTGCCAGCAGTCGCAGGACTAGCGGGGGTTCTGAGCAGTTCTTC.

Only a few counts were recorded for this clonotype. The rearrangement uses TRBV6-2 or TRBV6-3 and TRBJ1-1; D remains unclear. Between the trimmed V and J ends, which lost 5 bases and 0 bases, there was a span of 7 bases. From germline, CDR1 is MNHEY and CDR2 SVGEGT. The CDR3 is 13 amino acids. The CDR3 loop reads CASSDNLNTEAFF. In DNA, the CDR3 is TGTGCCAGCAGTGACAACTTGAACACTGAAGCTTTCTTT.